Each of the 3 T cell receptor beta chains below was sequenced from the same sample in a study of cytomegalovirus exposure and HLA in healthy donors. PCR primers comprised 60 Vbeta and 13 Jbeta primers. Some clones are missing from TCRdb's copy, which holds only in-frame ones; the method was immunoSEQ multiplex PCR. The sample has tens of thousands of clones; approximately 83% are singletons. Sequencing was carried out using PBMCs. The source of these receptors is a man younger than 40 in good health and CMV-seronegative.

The chain recombines TRBV5-1 with TRBJ1-1; 9 bases are a match to TRBD1. The V gene end was trimmed by 3 bases and the J gene end by 3 bases; junction bases not matched to a gene: 6. Germline V gives CDR1 SGHRS, CDR2 YFSETQ. CDR3 length equals 15 residues. CDR3 nucleotide sequence: TGCGCCAGCAGCTCTGCTACAGGGGGCTACACTGAAGCTTTCTTT. It translates to CASSSATGGYTEAFF.

The chain carries TRBV6-5 and TRBJ1-1, with a tentative D call TRBD1 (6 bases). CDR3 length: 14 residues. V gave up 8 bases and J gave up 1 base, with 14 bases separating them. From germline, CDR1 is MNHEY and CDR2 SVGAGI. The CDR3 is CASGTYFSNTEAFF. CDR3 bases: TGTGCCAGCGGGACATATTTTTCGAACACTGAAGCTTTCTTT.

The V and J genes are TRBV6-1 and TRBJ2-7; D is undetermined. Trimming shortened V by 3 bases and J by 5 bases, and 8 bases separated the two germline ends. Per the germline V gene, CDR1 is MNHNS and CDR2 is SASEGT. The CDR3 is 12 residues long. The CDR3 DNA follows: TGTGCCAGCAGTGATTATCCCCACGAGCAGTACTTC. This encodes CASSDYPHEQYF.